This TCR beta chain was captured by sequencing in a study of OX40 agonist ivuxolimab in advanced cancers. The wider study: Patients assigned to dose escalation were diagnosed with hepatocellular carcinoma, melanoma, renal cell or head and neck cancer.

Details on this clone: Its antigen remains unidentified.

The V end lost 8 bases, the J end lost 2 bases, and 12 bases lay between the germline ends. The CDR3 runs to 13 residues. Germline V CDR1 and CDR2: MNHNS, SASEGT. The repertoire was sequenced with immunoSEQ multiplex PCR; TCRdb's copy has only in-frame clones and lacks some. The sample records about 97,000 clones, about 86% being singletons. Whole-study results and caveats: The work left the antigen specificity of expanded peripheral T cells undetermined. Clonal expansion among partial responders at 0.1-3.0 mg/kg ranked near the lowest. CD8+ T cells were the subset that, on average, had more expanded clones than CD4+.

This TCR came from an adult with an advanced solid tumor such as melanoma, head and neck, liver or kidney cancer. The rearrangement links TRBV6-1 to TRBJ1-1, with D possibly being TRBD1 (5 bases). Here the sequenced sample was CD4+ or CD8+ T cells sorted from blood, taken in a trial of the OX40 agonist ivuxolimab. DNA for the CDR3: TGTGCCAGCTTGCTTGGGGGAAACACTGAAGCTTTCTTT. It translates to CASLLGGNTEAFF.